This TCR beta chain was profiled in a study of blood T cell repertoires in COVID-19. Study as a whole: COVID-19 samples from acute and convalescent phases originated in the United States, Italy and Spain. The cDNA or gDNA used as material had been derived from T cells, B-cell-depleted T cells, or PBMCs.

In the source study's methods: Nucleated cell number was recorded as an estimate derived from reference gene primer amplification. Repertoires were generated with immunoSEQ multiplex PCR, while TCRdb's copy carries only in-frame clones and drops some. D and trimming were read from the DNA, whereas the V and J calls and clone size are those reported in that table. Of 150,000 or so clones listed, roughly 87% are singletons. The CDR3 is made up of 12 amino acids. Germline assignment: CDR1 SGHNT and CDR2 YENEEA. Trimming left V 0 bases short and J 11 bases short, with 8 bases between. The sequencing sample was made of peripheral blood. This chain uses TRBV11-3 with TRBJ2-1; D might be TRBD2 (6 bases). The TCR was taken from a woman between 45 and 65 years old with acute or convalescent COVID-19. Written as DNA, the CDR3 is TGTGCCAGCAGCTTAGAACTAGCTCAGCAGTTCTTC. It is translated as CASSLELAQQFF.